A single T cell receptor (beta chain) is shown here with its context. This sample is drawn from a study of blood T cell repertoires in COVID-19. Turning to the study itself: Sites across the United States, Italy and Spain contributed samples from acute and convalescent COVID-19. In each case, the material was cDNA or gDNA derived from T cells, B-cell-depleted T cells, or PBMCs.

The trim removed 1 base at V and 2 bases at J, leaving 4 bases unmatched. CDR1 is MNHEY and CDR2 is SVGAGI in the germline V gene. This CDR3 has 15 amino acids. In the original workflow: Amplification with reference gene primers provided the estimates of nucleated cell counts. The repertoire was sequenced with immunoSEQ multiplex PCR; TCRdb's copy has only in-frame clones and lacks some. Clonal size and the V and J genes are those of that table, whereas D and trimming came from the DNA. The table lists approximately 35,000 clones, about 80% of them singletons. The sample was peripheral blood. This chain connects TRBV6-5 to TRBJ1-2, with 7 bases fitting TRBD1. The clonotype originates from a man aged 80 or over with acute or convalescent COVID-19. CDR3 in amino acids: CASSYLAGGNYGYTF. The CDR3 region has the DNA TGTGCCAGCAGTTACTTGGCAGGGGGGAACTATGGCTACACCTTC.